These T cell receptor beta chains were read from a single sample in a study of PD-L1 blockade in urothelial cancer. Sequencing was performed with immunoSEQ multiplex PCR; in TCRdb, only in-frame clones are kept and a portion is missing. This table holds some 45,000 clones, approximately 91% found once. The sequencing used PBMCs, collected around atezolizumab (anti-PD-L1) treatment. These TCRs come from a donor aged 40 or older with urothelial cancer. Both conserved end residues are part of each CDR3. D genes are given only for firm matches. Rows may omit the clone size; those that give it use once, few, many or a size class.

V gene	J gene	clone size	D gene	CDR3 DNA	CDR3 protein
TRBV15	TRBJ2-2	-	-	TGTGCCACCAGGCACGGGGGACTCCCCACCGGGGAGCTGTTTTTT	CATRHGGLPTGELFF
TRBV7-2	TRBJ1-2	once	TRBD1	TGTGCCAGCAGCCCCGGACAGGGGGGCTACACCTTC	CASSPGQGGYTF
TRBV4-3	TRBJ2-6	medium-sized	-	TGCGCCAGCAGCGAAGCGGGTGGTGGGGCCAACGTCCTGACTTTC	CASSEAGGGANVLTF
TRBV7-9	TRBJ2-1	-	TRBD2	TGTGCCAGCAGCTTCCGGCTAGCGGGAGCCTATGAGCAGTTCTTC	CASSFRLAGAYEQFF
TRBV30	TRBJ1-2	-	TRBD1	TGTGCCTGGAGCCCCCGGGGCAGGGGGCTTGGGGGCTACACCTTC	CAWSPRGRGLGGYTF
TRBV4-3	TRBJ2-5	-	-	TGCGCCAGCAGCCAAGATGGGCTAGCGCAAGAGACCCAGTACTTC	CASSQDGLAQETQYF
TRBV7-9	TRBJ2-1	-	TRBD1	TGTGCCAGCAGCCGAAGACAGGGTGGTATCAATGAGCAGTTCTTC	CASSRRQGGINEQFF
TRBV18	TRBJ1-2	-	TRBD1	TGTGCCAGCTCACTTGCCAGGGGGCAAAATGGCTACACCTTC	CASSLARGQNGYTF
TRBV7-9	TRBJ2-7	-	TRBD2	TGTGCCAGCAGCTTAGGGGGGGGGTCAGCCCTCTACGAGCAGTACTTC	CASSLGGGSALYEQYF
TRBV4-3	TRBJ1-5	-	-	TGCGCCAGCAGCCAAGAGGGCAGTGGATATCAGCCCCAGCATTTT	CASSQEGSGYQPQHF
TRBV7-8	TRBJ2-2	-	TRBD2	TGTGCCAGCAGCCCCTGGGCGGGGGGCGGGGAGCTGTTTTTT	CASSPWAGGGELFF
TRBV13	TRBJ2-2	-	-	TGTGCCAGCAGCTTAGGGGTGGGGGACAAGAACACCGGGGAGCTGTTTTTT	CASSLGVGDKNTGELFF
TRBV4-3	TRBJ2-7	-	-	TGCGCCAGCAGCCAGGGGGGGGCTAGCCTCCCAAGCTACGAGCAGTACTTC	CASSQGGASLPSYEQYF
TRBV11-2	TRBJ2-3	-	-	TGTGCCAGCAGCGGGGGACTTCCAGCCACAGATACGCAGTATTTT	CASSGGLPATDTQYF
TRBV28	TRBJ1-5	-	TRBD1	TGTGCCAGCAGTCGCGGACAGGGCAGCAATCAGCCCCAGCATTTT	CASSRGQGSNQPQHF
TRBV15	TRBJ2-5	medium-sized	-	TGTGCCACCAGCATATACGCCGGAGAGACCCAGTACTTC	CATSIYAGETQYF
TRBV6-5	TRBJ2-7	-	-	TGTGCCACCTGTATTAGCGGTTTCTCCTACGAGCAGTACTTC	CATCISGFSYEQYF
TRBV27	TRBJ2-7	-	TRBD2	TGTGCCAGCCCCCAAGACAGGACTAGCGGGATGGAATACGAGCAGTACTTC	CASPQDRTSGMEYEQYF
TRBV30	TRBJ1-2	-	-	TGTGCCGGTAGTCTGGACAGCCCATCTACTAACTATGGCTACACCTTC	CAGSLDSPSTNYGYTF
TRBV11-3	TRBJ1-2	-	-	TGTGCCAGCAGCTTAGTCCTGAACTATGGCTACACCTTC	CASSLVLNYGYTF
TRBV4-3	TRBJ2-7	-	-	TGCGCCAGCAGTCCCGGGTTAGCTGTCGAGCAGTACTTC	CASSPGLAVEQYF
TRBV6-1	TRBJ1-2	-	-	TGTGCCAGCAGCCCTCTTTTTGGCTACACCTTC	CASSPLFGYTF
TRBV21-1	TRBJ2-7	-	-	TGTGCCAGCAGCAAATGGTCTAGCGCTCCCTACGAGCAGTACTTC	CASSKWSSAPYEQYF
TRBV5-6	TRBJ2-1	-	TRBD2	TGTGCCAGCAGCTTGGGAGGACTAGCTGTCGATGAGCAGTTCTTC	CASSLGGLAVDEQFF
TRBV27	TRBJ1-2	-	TRBD1	TGTGCCAGCAGTTGGCAGGGGGCGGAAGGCTACACCTTC	CASSWQGAEGYTF
TRBV27	TRBJ1-5	-	TRBD1	TGTGCCAGCGGCAGGGGGGCTAGCAATCAGCCCCAGCATTTT	CASGRGASNQPQHF
TRBV4-2	TRBJ2-2	once	-	TGTGCCAGCAGCCAAGTCACACAGGGTAACACCGGGGAGCTGTTTTTT	CASSQVTQGNTGELFF
TRBV16	TRBJ2-1	-	-	TGTGCCAGCAGTCTCTCCACGACAGGCCCCCCGCAGTTCTTC	CASSLSTTGPPQFF
TRBV7-2	TRBJ2-1	-	TRBD2	TGTGCCAGCAGGGGTGGGACTAGCTCCTACAATGAGCAGTTCTTC	CASRGGTSSYNEQFF
TRBV27	TRBJ2-7	-	-	TGTGCCAGCAGTCCACAGAGCCTCCCCTACGAGCAGTACTTC	CASSPQSLPYEQYF
TRBV23-1	TRBJ1-2	few	TRBD1	TGCGCCAGCAGTCACCCGGGACAGTATGGCTACACCTTC	CASSHPGQYGYTF
TRBV18	TRBJ2-3	-	-	TGTGCCAGCTCACCACGACGAGGGGGAGGCACAGATACGCAGTATTTT	CASSPRRGGGTDTQYF
TRBV4-1	TRBJ2-2	-	TRBD2	TGCGCCAGCAGCCAAGGAGGTAGCGGGAGGACCGGGGAGCTGTTTTTT	CASSQGGSGRTGELFF
TRBV7-2	TRBJ2-1	-	TRBD2	TGTGCCAGCAGCCGAACTAGCGGGAGGGTCGGGGGCAATGAGCAGTTCTTC	CASSRTSGRVGGNEQFF
TRBV18	TRBJ2-7	-	TRBD1	TGTGCCAGCTCACCCGGACAGGGCAACGAGCAGTACTTC	CASSPGQGNEQYF
TRBV7-6	TRBJ2-7	-	-	TGTGCCAGCAGCTTACGGGCCGGGGACGAGCAGTACTTC	CASSLRAGDEQYF
TRBV7-9	TRBJ2-6	few	TRBD1	TGTGCCAGCAGTTACACAGGGGGCTCTGGGGCCAACGTCCTGACTTTC	CASSYTGGSGANVLTF
TRBV4-3	TRBJ2-1	-	-	TGCGCCAGCAGCCAAGGGGGGGGGCAGAGCTCCTACAATGAGCAGTTCTTC	CASSQGGGQSSYNEQFF
TRBV11-3	TRBJ2-5	-	TRBD2	TGTGCCAGCAGCTTCGGGGGGGCCTCCGGGTCCCAAGAGACCCAGTACTTC	CASSFGGASGSQETQYF
TRBV7-6	TRBJ2-2	once	TRBD2	TGTGCCAGCAGCTTAGGGGCTAGCGGTGGCGGGGAGCTGTTTTTT	CASSLGASGGGELFF
TRBV4-1	TRBJ1-6	-	TRBD1	TGCGCCAGCAGCGACCGGGACAGTCGAAGCTCCTATAATTCACCCCTCCACTTT	CASSDRDSRSSYNSPLHF
TRBV27	TRBJ1-2	-	-	TGTGCCAGCGGCAACAGGTTAGGGCACTATGGCTACACCTTC	CASGNRLGHYGYTF
TRBV29-1	TRBJ2-3	-	TRBD2	TGCAGCGTTGGGGGACTAGCGGGCACAGATACGCAGTATTTT	CSVGGLAGTDTQYF
TRBV5-1	TRBJ2-1	few	-	TGCGCCAGCAGCTTGGGTGTGGGGAGCTCCTACAATGAGCAGTTCTTC	CASSLGVGSSYNEQFF
TRBV11-2	TRBJ2-5	-	-	TGTGCCAGCAGCTTAGTCGGGGAGACCCAGTACTTC	CASSLVGETQYF
TRBV18	TRBJ1-1	few	TRBD1	TGTGCCAGCTCACCAGCAACAGGGGTTGGTGAAGCTTTCTTT	CASSPATGVGEAFF
TRBV11-2	TRBJ2-3	-	-	TGTGCCAGCAGCTTTGTCAGGACAGATACGCAGTATTTT	CASSFVRTDTQYF
TRBV18	TRBJ2-4	-	-	TGTGCCAGCTCACCCGAGGGGGGGTATGTCAAAAACATTCAGTACTTC	CASSPEGGYVKNIQYF
TRBV7-2	TRBJ2-1	-	TRBD2	TGTGCCAGCAGCTTCACGGGACTAGCGGGAGTAGGGAATGAGCAGTTCTTC	CASSFTGLAGVGNEQFF
TRBV9	TRBJ1-1	-	-	TGTGCCAGCAGCCCAGCCCCGGGGTGGATGAACACTGAAGCTTTCTTT	CASSPAPGWMNTEAFF
TRBV18	TRBJ1-2	-	-	TGTGCCAGCTCACCAATGGAGTCGGGCTATGGCTACACCTTC	CASSPMESGYGYTF